This T cell receptor (beta chain) came from a study of T-cell memory formation after mild COVID-19. Study-wide results and limits: Most CD4+ clones that shrank were in CM and EM, while CD8+ ones turned up in EMRA. Day 15 to 85 contracting clones showed balanced CD4/CD8; day 15 to 37 expanders favored CD4+. The authors did not confirm SARS-CoV-2 specificity of second-wave clones peaking day 37. Prior to infection, memory already included some responding clones, suggesting cross-reactive memory joined.

CDR3 length: 13 amino acids. Trimming pared 6 bases from V and 11 bases from J, leaving 19 bases between. The sample holds a few counts of this clonotype. The antigen remains undetermined. TCRdb called the 5' RACE reads again in MiXCR, with one record for every CDR3 protein. The repertoire holds about 40,000 distinct CDR3 sequences, with about 6.1% as singletons. Sequencing input: PBMCs or a T cell subset sorted from them (not recorded which). This TCR was recovered from an adult who had mild COVID-19 (a few samples of this study predate the infection). Cell type and time point are not known. The chain recombines TRBV12-3 or TRBV12-4 with TRBJ1-1; the D is unclear. CDR3 amino acids: CASSPTLGIWAFF. CDR3 in DNA: TGTGCCAGCAGCCCTACTCTAGGAATTTGGGCTTTCTTT.